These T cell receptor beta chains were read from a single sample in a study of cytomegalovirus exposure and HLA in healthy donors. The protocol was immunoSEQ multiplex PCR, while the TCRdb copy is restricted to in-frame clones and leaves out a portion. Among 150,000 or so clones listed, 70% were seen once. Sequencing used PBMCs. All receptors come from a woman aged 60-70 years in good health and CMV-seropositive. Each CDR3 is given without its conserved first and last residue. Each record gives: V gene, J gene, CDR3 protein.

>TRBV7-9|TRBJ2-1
SSSIIAGGSNEQF
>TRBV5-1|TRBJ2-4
ASSLVSGRTLNIQY
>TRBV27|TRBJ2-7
ASSLGQGFYEQY
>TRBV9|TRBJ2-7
ASSVGGQGVYEQY
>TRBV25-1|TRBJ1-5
ASSPGDIGNQPQH
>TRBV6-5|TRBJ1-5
ASSPIRGNQPQH
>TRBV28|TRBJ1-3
ASSLSGGHSGNTIY
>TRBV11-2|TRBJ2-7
ASSFGGGGTYEQY
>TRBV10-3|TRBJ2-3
AISESVQLTDTQY
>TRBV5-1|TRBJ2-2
ASSAGDRANGELF
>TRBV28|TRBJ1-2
ASRTTSAYGYT
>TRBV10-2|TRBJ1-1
ASLGGRNTEAF
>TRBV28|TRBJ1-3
ASSLIPGFIGNTIY
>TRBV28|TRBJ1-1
ASIQGTEAF
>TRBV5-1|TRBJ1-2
ASSLAAGSNYGYT
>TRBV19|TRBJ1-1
ASSDARHMNTEAF
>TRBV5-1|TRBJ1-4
ASSLRTGIEKLF
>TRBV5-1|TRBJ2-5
ASSLQGNQETQY
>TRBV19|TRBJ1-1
ASSGTVNTEAF
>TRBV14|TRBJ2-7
ASSPVAGGRGEQY
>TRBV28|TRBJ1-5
ASSLTLTGASNQPQH
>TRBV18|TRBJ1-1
ASSLLNTEAF
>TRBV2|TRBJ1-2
ASREAGTYRWGYT
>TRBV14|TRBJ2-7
ASSQLRAGEQY
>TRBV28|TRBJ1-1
ASRLRGSLINTEAF
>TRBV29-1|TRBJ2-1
SGGNRGRFNEQF
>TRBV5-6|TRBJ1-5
ASSTLRAPAQPQH
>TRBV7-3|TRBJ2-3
ASSPIAGGDTQY
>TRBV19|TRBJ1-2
ASSIGSAAPLVWTGNGYT
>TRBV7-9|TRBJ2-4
ASTPAWGRENIQY
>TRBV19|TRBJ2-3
ASSSTSGSSTDTQY
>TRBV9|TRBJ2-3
ASSDLTSLDTQY